This TCR beta chain is drawn from a study of blood T cell repertoires in COVID-19. Here immunoSEQ multiplex PCR was the method, and the copy in TCRdb shows in-frame clones only, minus some. The sample lists 150,000 to 200,000 clones; 92% were seen once. This TCR came from a man aged 25-45 years with COVID-19, enrolled during active disease. The sample was peripheral blood.

The DNA for the CDR3 is TGCAGCGTTCCCTTAGAGGGACAGTTCCTTAACTATGGCTACACCTTC. It translates to CSVPLEGQFLNYGYTF. The genes are TRBV29-1 and TRBJ1-2, with 7 bases fitting TRBD1. The CDR3 runs 16 residues. The junction had 13 bases not matched to a gene; V was cut back by 5 bases and J by 1 base. CDR1 and CDR2 (germline): SQVTM, ANQGSEA.